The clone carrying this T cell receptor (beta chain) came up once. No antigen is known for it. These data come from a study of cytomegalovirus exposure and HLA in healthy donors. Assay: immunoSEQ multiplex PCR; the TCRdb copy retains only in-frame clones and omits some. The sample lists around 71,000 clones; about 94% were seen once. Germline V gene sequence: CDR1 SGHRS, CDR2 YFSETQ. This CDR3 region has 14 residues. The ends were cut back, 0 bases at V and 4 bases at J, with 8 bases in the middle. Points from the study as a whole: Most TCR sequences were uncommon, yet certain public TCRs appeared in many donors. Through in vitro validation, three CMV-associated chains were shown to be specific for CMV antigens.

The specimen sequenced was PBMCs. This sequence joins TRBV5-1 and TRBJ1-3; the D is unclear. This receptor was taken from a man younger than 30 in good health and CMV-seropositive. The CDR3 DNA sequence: TGCGCCAGCAGCTTGGATGGGCTAGGAAACACCATATATTTT. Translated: CASSLDGLGNTIYF.